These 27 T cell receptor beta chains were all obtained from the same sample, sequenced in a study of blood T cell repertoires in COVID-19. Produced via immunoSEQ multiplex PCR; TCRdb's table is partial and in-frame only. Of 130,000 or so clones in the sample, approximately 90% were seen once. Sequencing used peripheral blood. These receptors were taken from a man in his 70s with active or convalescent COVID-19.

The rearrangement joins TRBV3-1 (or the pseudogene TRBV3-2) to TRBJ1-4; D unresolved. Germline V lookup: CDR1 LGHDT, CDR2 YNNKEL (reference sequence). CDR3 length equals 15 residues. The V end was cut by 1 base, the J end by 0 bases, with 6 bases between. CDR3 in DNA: TGTGCCAGCAGCCAAGCGGGGACAACTAATGAAAAACTGTTTTTT. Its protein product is CASSQAGTTNEKLFF.

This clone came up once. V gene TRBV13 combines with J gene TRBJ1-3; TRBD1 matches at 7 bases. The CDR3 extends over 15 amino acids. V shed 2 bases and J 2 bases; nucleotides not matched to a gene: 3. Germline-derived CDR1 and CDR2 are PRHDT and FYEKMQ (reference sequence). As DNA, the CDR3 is TGTGCCAGCAGCTTACTCACAGGGGCTGGAAACACCATATATTTT. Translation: CASSLLTGAGNTIYF.

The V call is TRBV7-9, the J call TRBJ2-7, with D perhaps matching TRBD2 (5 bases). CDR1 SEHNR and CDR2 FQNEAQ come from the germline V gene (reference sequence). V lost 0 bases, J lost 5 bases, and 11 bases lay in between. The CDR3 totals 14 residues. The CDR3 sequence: CASSLAGGGDEQYF. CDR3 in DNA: TGTGCCAGCAGCTTAGCAGGAGGTGGCGACGAGCAGTACTTC. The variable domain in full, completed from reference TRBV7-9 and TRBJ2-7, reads DTGVSQNPRHKITKRGQNVTFRCDPISEHNRLYWYRQTLGQGPEFLTYFQNEAQLEKSRLLSDRFSAERPKGSFSTLEIQRTEQGDSAMYLCASSLAGGGDEQYFGPGTRLTVT.

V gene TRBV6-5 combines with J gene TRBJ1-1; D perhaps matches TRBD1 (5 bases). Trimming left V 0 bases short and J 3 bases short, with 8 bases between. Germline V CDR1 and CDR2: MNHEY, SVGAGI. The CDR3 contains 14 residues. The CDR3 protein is CASSYSTGDTEAFF. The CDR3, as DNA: TGTGCCAGCAGTTACTCGACGGGGGACACTGAAGCTTTCTTT.

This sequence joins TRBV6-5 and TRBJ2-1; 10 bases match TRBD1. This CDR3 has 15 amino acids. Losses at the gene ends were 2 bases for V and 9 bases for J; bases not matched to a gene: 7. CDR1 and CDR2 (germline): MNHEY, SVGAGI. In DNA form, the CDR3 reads TGTGCCAGCAGTTACCAGCGACAGGGGGCTGGTGAGCAGTTCTTC. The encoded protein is CASSYQRQGAGEQFF.

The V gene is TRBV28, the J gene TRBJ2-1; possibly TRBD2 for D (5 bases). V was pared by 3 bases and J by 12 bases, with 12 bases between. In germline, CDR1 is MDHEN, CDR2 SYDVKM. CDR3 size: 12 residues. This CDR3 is CASSLRVVGQFF. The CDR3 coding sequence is TGTGCCAGCAGTTTGAGGGTGGTCGGGCAGTTCTTC.

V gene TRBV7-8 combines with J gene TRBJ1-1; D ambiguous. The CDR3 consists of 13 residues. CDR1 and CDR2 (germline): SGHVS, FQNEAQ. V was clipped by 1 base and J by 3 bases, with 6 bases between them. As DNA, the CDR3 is TGTGCCAGCAGCTTAGGCAGATACACTGAAGCTTTCTTT. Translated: CASSLGRYTEAFF.

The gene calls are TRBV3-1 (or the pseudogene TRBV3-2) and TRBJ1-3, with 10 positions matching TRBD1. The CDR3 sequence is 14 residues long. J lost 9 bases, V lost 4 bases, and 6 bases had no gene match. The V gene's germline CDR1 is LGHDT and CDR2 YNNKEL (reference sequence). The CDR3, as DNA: TGTGCCAGCAGCCTGGGACAGGGGTCGGGCACCATATATTTT. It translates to CASSLGQGSGTIYF.

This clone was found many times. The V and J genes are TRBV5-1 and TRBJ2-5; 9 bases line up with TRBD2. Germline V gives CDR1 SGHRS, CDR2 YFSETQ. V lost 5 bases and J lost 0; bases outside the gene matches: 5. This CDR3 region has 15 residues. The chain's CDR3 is CASSLAGANQETQYF. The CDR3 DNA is TGCGCCAGCAGTTTAGCGGGAGCCAACCAAGAGACCCAGTACTTC.

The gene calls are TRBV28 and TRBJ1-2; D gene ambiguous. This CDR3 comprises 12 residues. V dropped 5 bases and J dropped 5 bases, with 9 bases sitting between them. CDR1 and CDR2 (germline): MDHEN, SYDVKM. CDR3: CASSPTSYGYTF. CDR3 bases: TGTGCCAGCAGTCCCACATCGTATGGCTACACCTTC.

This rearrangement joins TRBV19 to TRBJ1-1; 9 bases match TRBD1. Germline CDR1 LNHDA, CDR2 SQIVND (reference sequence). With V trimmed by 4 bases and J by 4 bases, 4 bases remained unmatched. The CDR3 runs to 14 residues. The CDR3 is CASSTPGQGTEAFF. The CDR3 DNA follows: TGTGCCAGTAGTACGCCGGGACAGGGCACTGAAGCTTTCTTT.

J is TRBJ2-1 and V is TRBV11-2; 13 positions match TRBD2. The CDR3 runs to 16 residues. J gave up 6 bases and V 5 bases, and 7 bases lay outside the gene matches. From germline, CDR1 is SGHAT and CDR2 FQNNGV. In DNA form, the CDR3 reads TGTGCCAGCAGCAGAACCGGGACTAGCGGGACCAATGAGCAGTTCTTC. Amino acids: CASSRTGTSGTNEQFF. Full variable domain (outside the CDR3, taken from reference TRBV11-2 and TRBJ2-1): EAGVAQSPRYKIIEKRQSVAFWCNPISGHATLYWYQQILGQGPKLLIQFQNNGVVDDSQLPKDRFSAERLKGVDSTLKIQPAKLEDSAVYLCASSRTGTSGTNEQFFGPGTRLTVL.

The DNA of the CDR3 is TGTGCCAGCAGTTACCAGGGGACGTCCTACGAGCAGTACTTC. It codes for CASSYQGTSYEQYF. This chain uses TRBV27 with TRBJ2-7, with a tentative D call TRBD1 (6 bases). The V gene lost 4 bases and the J gene lost 1 base, with 11 bases spanning the gap. Germline V gene data show CDR1 as MNHEY and CDR2 as SMNVEV (reference sequence). There are 14 residues in the CDR3.

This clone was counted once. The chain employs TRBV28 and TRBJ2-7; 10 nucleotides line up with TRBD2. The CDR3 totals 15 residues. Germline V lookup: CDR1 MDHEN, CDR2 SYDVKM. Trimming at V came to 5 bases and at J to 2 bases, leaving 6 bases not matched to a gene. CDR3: CASSPDLAGAYEQYF. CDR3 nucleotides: TGTGCCAGCAGTCCGGATCTAGCGGGAGCCTACGAGCAGTACTTC.

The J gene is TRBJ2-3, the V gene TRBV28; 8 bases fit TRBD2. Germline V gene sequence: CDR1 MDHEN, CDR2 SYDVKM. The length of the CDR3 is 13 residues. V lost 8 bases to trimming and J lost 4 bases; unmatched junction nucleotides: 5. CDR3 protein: CASANGRADTQYF. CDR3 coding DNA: TGTGCCAGCGCCAACGGGAGGGCAGATACGCAGTATTTT.

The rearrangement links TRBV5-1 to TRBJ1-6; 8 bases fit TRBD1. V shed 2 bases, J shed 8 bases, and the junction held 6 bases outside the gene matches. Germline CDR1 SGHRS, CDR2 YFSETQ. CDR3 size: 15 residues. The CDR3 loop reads CASSFQTGADSPLHF. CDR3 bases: TGCGCCAGCAGCTTCCAGACAGGGGCGGATTCACCCCTCCACTTT.

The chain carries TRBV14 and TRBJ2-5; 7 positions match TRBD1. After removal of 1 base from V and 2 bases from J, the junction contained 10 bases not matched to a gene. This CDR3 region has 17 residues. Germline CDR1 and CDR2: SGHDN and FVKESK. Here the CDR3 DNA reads TGTGCCAGCAGCCAAGGTGTGACAGGGTTCGGACAAGAGACCCAGTACTTC. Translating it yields CASSQGVTGFGQETQYF.

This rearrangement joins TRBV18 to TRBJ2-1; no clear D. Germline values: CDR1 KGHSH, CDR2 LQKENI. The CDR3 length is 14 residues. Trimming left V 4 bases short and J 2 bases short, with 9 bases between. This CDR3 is CASSHGNPYNEQFF. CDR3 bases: TGTGCCAGCTCACACGGTAATCCCTACAATGAGCAGTTCTTC.

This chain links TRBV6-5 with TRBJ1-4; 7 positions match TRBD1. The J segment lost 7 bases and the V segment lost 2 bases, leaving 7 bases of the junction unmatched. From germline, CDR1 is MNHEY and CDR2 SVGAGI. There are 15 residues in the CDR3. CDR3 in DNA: TGTGCCAGCAGTTACCGACAGGGAAGTGGTGAAAAACTGTTTTTT. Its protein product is CASSYRQGSGEKLFF.

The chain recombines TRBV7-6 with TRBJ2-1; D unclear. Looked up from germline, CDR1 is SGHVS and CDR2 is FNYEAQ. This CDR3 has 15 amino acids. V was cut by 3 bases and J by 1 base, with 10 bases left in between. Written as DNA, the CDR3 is TGTGCCAGCAGCTTTAATTCGGTGTCCTACAATGAGCAGTTCTTC. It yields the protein CASSFNSVSYNEQFF.

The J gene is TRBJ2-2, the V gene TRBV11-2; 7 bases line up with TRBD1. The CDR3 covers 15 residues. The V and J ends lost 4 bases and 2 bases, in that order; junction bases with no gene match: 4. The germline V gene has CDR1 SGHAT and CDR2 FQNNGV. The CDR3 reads CASSSRQGNTGELFF. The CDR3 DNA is TGTGCCAGCAGCTCCAGACAGGGAAACACCGGGGAGCTGTTTTTT.

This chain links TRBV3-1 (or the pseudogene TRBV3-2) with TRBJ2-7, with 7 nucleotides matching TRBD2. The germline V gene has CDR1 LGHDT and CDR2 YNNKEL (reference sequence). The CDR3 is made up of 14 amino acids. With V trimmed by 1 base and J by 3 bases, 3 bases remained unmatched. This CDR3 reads CASSQGEGGYEQYF. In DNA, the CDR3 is TGTGCCAGCAGCCAAGGGGAGGGCGGCTACGAGCAGTACTTC.

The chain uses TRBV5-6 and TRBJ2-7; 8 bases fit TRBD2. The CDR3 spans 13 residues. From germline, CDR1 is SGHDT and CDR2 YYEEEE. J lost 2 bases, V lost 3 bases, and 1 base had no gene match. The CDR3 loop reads CASSSGGAYEQYF. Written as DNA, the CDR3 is TGTGCCAGCAGCTCGGGGGGGGCCTACGAGCAGTACTTC. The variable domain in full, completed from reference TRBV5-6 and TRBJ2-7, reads DAGVTQSPTHLIKTRGQQVTLRCSPKSGHDTVSWYQQALGQGPQFIFQYYEEEERQRGNFPDRFSGHQFPNYSSELNVNALLLGDSALYLCASSSGGAYEQYFGPGTRLTVT.

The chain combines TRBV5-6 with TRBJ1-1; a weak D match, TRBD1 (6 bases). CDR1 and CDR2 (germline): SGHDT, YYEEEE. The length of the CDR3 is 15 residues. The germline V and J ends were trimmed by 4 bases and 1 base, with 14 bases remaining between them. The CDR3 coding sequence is TGTGCCAGCAGCCTAGGAGGACAGCCGAACACTGAAGCTTTCTTT. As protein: CASSLGGQPNTEAFF.

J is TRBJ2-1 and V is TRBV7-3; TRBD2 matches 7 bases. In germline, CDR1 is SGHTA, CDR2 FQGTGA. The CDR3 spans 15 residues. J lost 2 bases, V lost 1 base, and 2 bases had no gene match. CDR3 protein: CASSLSGRAYNEQFF. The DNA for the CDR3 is TGTGCCAGCAGCTTAAGTGGGAGGGCCTACAATGAGCAGTTCTTC.

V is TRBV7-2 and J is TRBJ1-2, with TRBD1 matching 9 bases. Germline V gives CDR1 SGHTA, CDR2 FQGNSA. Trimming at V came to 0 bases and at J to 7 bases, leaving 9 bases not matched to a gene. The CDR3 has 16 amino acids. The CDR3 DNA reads TGTGCCAGCAGCTTAGCCCCGGGACAGGGAATGGGTGGCTACACCTTC. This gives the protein CASSLAPGQGMGGYTF.

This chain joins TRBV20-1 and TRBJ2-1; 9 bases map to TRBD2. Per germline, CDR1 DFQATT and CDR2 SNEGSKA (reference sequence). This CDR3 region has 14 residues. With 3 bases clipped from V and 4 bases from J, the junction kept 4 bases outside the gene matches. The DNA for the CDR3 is TGCAGTGCTAGTCTAGCGGGAAAATACAATGAGCAGTTCTTC. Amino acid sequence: CSASLAGKYNEQFF.